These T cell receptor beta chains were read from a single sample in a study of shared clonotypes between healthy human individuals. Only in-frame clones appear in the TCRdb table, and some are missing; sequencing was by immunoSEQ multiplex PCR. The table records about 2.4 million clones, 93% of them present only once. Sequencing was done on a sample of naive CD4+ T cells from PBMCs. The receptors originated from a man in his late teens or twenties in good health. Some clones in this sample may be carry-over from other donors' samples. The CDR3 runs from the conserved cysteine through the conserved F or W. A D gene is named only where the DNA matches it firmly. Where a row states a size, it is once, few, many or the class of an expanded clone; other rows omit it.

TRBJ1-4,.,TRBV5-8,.,CASSPKPTREKLFF,TGTGCCAGCAGCCCCAAGCCCACCCGGGAAAAACTGTTTTTT
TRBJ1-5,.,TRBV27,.,CASGPRGNQPQHF,TGTGCCAGCGGCCCTAGGGGCAATCAGCCCCAGCATTTT
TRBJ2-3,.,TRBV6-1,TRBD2,CASSDQPGLAGGTQYF,TGTGCCAGCAGTGACCAACCGGGACTAGCGGGTGGTACGCAGTATTTT
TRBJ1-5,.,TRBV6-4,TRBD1,CASSDSTGFSNQPQHF,TGTGCCAGCAGTGACTCGACAGGGTTCAGCAATCAGCCCCAGCATTTT
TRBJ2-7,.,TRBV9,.,CASSVAPRFEQYF,TGTGCCAGCAGCGTAGCCCCCCGATTTGAGCAGTACTTC
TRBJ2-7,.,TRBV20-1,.,CTLPHEQYF,TGCACTTTACCCCACGAGCAGTACTTC
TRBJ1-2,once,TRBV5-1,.,CASSLFATDTYGYTF,TGCGCCAGCAGCTTGTTTGCGACGGATACCTATGGCTACACCTTC
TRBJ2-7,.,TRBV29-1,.,CSVAGATHEQYF,TGCAGCGTTGCAGGGGCCACCCACGAGCAGTACTTC
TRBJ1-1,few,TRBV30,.,CAWSVPVSREGSNTEAFF,TGTGCCTGGAGTGTACCCGTGTCTCGGGAGGGGTCGAACACTGAAGCTTTCTTT
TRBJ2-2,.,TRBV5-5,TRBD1,CASSPNPRGRLFF,TGTGCCAGCAGCCCCAACCCAAGGGGGCGGCTGTTTTTT
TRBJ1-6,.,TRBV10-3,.,CAISEQGSSYNSPLHF,TGTGCCATCAGTGAACAGGGAAGCTCCTATAATTCACCCCTCCACTTT
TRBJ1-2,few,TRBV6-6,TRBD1,CASTRTGGGYGYTF,TGTGCCAGCACCCGGACAGGGGGCGGCTATGGCTACACCTTC
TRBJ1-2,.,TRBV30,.,CAWSRGYYGYTF,TGTGCCTGGAGCAGAGGGTATTATGGCTACACCTTC
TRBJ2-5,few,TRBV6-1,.,CASSWDSSRETQYF,TGTGCCAGCAGTTGGGATAGTAGCCGAGAGACCCAGTACTTC
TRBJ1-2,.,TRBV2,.,CASSELSGAFGYGYTF,TGTGCCAGCAGTGAACTGTCGGGGGCTTTTGGCTATGGCTACACCTTC
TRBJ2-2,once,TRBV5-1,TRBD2,CASSVAGVGTGELFF,TGCGCCAGCAGCGTAGCGGGAGTGGGCACCGGGGAGCTGTTTTTT
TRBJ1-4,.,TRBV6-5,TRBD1,CASSYRGQKGEKLFF,TGTGCCAGCAGTTACCGGGGACAGAAAGGTGAAAAACTGTTTTTT
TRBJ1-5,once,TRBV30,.,CAWSGTKTNQPQHF,TGTGCCTGGAGCGGGACGAAAACCAATCAGCCCCAGCATTTT
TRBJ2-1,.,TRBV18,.,CASSPRGPPRLGEQFF,TGTGCCAGCTCACCCCGGGGGCCACCCCGGCTTGGGGAGCAGTTCTTC
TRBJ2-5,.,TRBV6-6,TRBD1,CASNRGQGRGETQYF,TGTGCCAGCAATAGGGGACAGGGGAGAGGTGAGACCCAGTACTTC
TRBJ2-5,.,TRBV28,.,CAIRRNNLRRAGKKETQYF,TGTGCCATCCGAAGAAACAATCTAAGGAGAGCTGGAAAAAAAGAGACCCAGTACTTC
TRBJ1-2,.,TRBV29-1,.,CSVGGTSNYGYTF,TGCAGCGTTGGAGGCACCTCTAACTATGGCTACACCTTC
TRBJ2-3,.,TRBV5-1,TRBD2,CASSLFASGSGTDTQYF,TGCGCCAGCAGCTTGTTCGCTAGCGGGAGCGGGACAGATACGCAGTATTTT
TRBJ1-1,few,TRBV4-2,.,CASSPGSSRSGAFF,TGTGCCAGCAGCCCCGGGTCAAGTCGGAGTGGAGCTTTCTTT
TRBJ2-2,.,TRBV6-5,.,CASSFNRVHTGELFF,TGTGCCAGCAGTTTTAACAGGGTCCACACCGGGGAGCTGTTTTTT
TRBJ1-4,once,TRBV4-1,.,CASSLSFGPNEKLFF,TGCGCCAGCAGTCTTTCGTTTGGCCCGAATGAAAAACTGTTTTTT
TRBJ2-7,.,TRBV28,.,CASSLLGTYEQYF,TGTGCCAGCAGTTTACTCGGCACCTACGAGCAGTACTTC
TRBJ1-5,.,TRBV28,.,CASSKADQPQHF,TGTGCCAGCAGCAAGGCCGATCAGCCCCAGCATTTT
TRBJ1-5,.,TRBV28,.,CASSPTNQPQHF,TGTGCCAGCAGTCCGACTAATCAGCCCCAGCATTTT
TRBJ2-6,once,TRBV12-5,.,CASGFSTGRPLSGANVLTF,TGTGCTAGTGGTTTCTCCACCGGACGGCCTCTCTCTGGGGCCAACGTCCTGACTTTC
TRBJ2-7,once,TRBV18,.,CASSLGYEQYF,TGTGCCAGCTCACTAGGGTACGAGCAGTACTTC
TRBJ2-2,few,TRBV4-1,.,CASSQVRSGELFF,TGCGCCAGCAGCCAAGTGAGAAGCGGGGAGCTGTTTTTT
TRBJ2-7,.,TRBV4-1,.,CASSPRLWTGRGGEQYF,TGCGCCAGCAGCCCAAGATTATGGACAGGCAGGGGGGGGGAGCAGTACTTC
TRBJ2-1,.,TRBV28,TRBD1,CASIGPGGYNEQFF,TGTGCCAGCATAGGGCCAGGGGGCTACAATGAGCAGTTCTTC
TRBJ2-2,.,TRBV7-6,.,CASSATERDTGELFF,TGTGCCAGCAGTGCGACAGAACGGGACACCGGGGAGCTGTTTTTT
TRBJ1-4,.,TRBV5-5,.,CASSLRTPLLNEKLFF,TGTGCCAGCAGCTTGAGGACCCCCCTCCTTAATGAAAAACTGTTTTTT
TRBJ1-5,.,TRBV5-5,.,CASSFSLDQPQHF,TGTGCCAGCAGCTTTTCATTAGATCAGCCCCAGCATTTT
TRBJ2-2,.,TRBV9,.,CASSVELALSYSGELFF,TGTGCCAGCAGCGTAGAGCTAGCTCTTTCGTATTCCGGGGAGCTGTTTTTT
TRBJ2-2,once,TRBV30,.,CAWSRRGELFF,TGTGCCTGGAGTCGACGCGGGGAGCTGTTTTTT
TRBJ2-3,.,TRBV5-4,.,CASSLGQGQHTDTQYF,TGTGCCAGCAGCTTGGGACAAGGGCAACACACAGATACGCAGTATTTT
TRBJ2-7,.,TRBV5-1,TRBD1,CASSGPGQGGYEQYF,TGCGCCAGCAGCGGACCGGGACAGGGAGGGTACGAGCAGTACTTC
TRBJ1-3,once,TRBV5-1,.,CASRPGLNSGNTIYF,TGCGCCAGCAGGCCAGGCCTCAACTCTGGAAACACCATATATTTT
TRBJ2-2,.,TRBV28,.,CASSLSGALTGELFF,TGTGCCAGCAGTTTATCAGGGGCCCTCACCGGGGAGCTGTTTTTT
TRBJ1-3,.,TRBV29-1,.,CSVASSGNTIYF,TGCAGCGTTGCCTCCTCTGGAAACACCATATATTTT
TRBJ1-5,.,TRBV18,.,CASSRTGNQPQHF,TGTGCCAGCTCACGTACAGGGAATCAGCCCCAGCATTTT
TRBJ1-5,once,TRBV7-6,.,CASSLNSQGRPQHF,TGTGCCAGCAGCTTAAACAGCCAGGGGAGGCCCCAGCATTTT
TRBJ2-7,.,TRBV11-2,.,CASSPGAPPYEQYF,TGTGCCAGCAGCCCAGGGGCACCCCCGTACGAGCAGTACTTC
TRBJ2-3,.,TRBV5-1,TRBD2,CASSGGLAGTDTQYF,TGCGCCAGCAGCGGGGGACTAGCGGGAACAGATACGCAGTATTTT
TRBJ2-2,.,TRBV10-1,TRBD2,CASQGTSGANTGELFF,TGCGCCTCTCAGGGGACTAGCGGGGCGAACACCGGGGAGCTGTTTTTT
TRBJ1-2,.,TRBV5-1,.,CASSLDVEFYGYTF,TGCGCCAGCAGCTTGGATGTGGAGTTCTATGGCTACACCTTC
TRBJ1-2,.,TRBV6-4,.,CASSPGTAGYGYTF,TGTGCCAGCAGTCCCGGGACGGCGGGCTATGGCTACACCTTC
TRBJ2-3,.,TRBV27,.,CASSLWGSTDTQYF,TGTGCCAGCAGCCTGTGGGGAAGCACAGATACGCAGTATTTT